This record concerns one T cell receptor (beta chain) sequence. This sample stems from a study of blood T cell repertoires in COVID-19. The wider study: From T cells, B-cell-depleted T cells, or PBMCs came the material, which was cDNA or gDNA.

Some clones are missing from TCRdb's copy, which holds only in-frame ones; the method was immunoSEQ multiplex PCR. This table holds about 250,000 clones, around 89% found once. V was pared by 5 bases and J by 4 bases, with 10 bases of the junction left unmatched. The germline V gene encodes CDR1 SEHNR and CDR2 FQNEAQ (reference sequence). The CDR3 has 15 amino acids. Which cohort a participant joined came from the clinical history participants gave. Sample: PBMCs or T cells enriched from blood (not recorded which). The V gene is TRBV7-9, the J gene TRBJ1-1; 7 bases fit TRBD1. The clonotype originates from a woman aged 45 to 65 who had recovered from COVID-19. This chain's CDR3 is CASSTRQGRGTEAFF. CDR3 DNA sequence: TGTGCCAGCAGCACCCGACAGGGTAGGGGCACTGAAGCTTTCTTT. Full variable domain (remainder filled in from reference TRBV7-9 and TRBJ1-1): DTGVSQNPRHKITKRGQNVTFRCDPISEHNRLYWYRQTLGQGPEFLTYFQNEAQLEKSRLLSDRFSAERPKGSFSTLEIQRTEQGDSAMYLCASSTRQGRGTEAFFGQGTRLTVV.